This T cell receptor beta chain was found in a study of blood T cell repertoires in COVID-19. The V gene's germline CDR1 is SGHDN and CDR2 FVKESK. V was pared by 2 bases and J by 5 bases, with 12 bases of the junction left unmatched. The CDR3 length is 20 residues. Methods used by the authors: Scientists estimated how many nucleated cells there were by amplifying reference gene primers. Sequencing was performed with immunoSEQ multiplex PCR; in TCRdb, only in-frame clones are kept and a portion is missing. The DNA was the basis for D and trimming; V, J and clone size are from that table. The sample lists 300,000 to 350,000 clones, 87% occurring once.

The sequence was obtained from a man in his late teens or twenties with active or convalescent COVID-19. Sequencing was carried out using peripheral blood. J is TRBJ2-2 and V is TRBV14, with 15 bases identical to TRBD2. In DNA form, the CDR3 reads TGTGCCAGCAGCCAACTGGGACTAGCGGGAGGCCAGACGGGGACCGGGGAGCTGTTTTTT. This codes for CASSQLGLAGGQTGTGELFF.